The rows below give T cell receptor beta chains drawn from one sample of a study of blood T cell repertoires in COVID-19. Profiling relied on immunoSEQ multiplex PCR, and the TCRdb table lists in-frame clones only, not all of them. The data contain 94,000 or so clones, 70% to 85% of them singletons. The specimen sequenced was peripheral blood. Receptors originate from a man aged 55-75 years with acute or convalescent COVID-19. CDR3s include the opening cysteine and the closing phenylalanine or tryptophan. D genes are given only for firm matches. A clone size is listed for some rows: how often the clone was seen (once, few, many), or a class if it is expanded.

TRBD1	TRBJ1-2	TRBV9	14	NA	CASTRDRGFSGYTF	TGTGCCAGTACCAGGGACAGGGGCTTTTCTGGCTACACCTTC
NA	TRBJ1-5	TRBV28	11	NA	CASSLHQPQHF	TGTGCCAGCAGCCTTCATCAGCCCCAGCATTTT
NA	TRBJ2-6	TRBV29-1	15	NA	CSVVGTPSGANVLTF	TGCAGCGTTGTGGGGACACCGTCTGGGGCCAACGTCCTGACTTTC
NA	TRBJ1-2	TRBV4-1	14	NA	CASSQEWHYYGYTF	TGCGCCAGCAGCCAAGAATGGCATTACTATGGCTACACCTTC
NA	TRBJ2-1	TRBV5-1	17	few	CASSSSQGALSYNEQFF	TGCGCCAGCAGTTCATCCCAGGGTGCCCTTTCCTACAATGAGCAGTTCTTC
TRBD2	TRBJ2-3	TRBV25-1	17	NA	CASSDRTSGGATDTQYF	TGTGCCAGCAGTGACCGGACTAGCGGGGGGGCCACAGATACGCAGTATTTT
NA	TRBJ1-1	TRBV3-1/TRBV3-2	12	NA	CASSQGGAEAFF	TGTGCCAGCAGCCAAGGGGGGGCTGAAGCTTTCTTT
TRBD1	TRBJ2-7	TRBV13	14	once	CASSFGTGGNEQYF	TGTGCCAGCAGCTTCGGGACAGGGGGGAACGAGCAGTACTTC
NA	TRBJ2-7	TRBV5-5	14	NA	CASLLSAGIYEQYF	TGTGCCAGCCTGCTGTCCGCGGGAATCTACGAGCAGTACTTC
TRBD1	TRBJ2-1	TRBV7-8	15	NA	CASSLLRGLDNEQFF	TGTGCCAGCAGCCTACTCAGGGGGCTTGACAATGAGCAGTTCTTC
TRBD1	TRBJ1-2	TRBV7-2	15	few	CASSPRQGAGYGYTF	TGTGCCAGCAGCCCGAGACAGGGGGCTGGCTATGGCTACACCTTC
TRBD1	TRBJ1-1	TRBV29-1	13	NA	CSARRQGRAEAFF	TGCAGCGCCAGAAGACAGGGTAGGGCTGAAGCTTTCTTT
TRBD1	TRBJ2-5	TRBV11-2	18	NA	CASSWWGKSRGTVETQYF	TGTGCCAGCAGTTGGTGGGGGAAGAGCCGAGGGACAGTTGAGACCCAGTACTTC
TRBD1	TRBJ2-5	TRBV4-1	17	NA	CASSQDVGDRPQETQYF	TGCGCCAGCAGCCAAGACGTAGGGGACAGACCCCAAGAGACCCAGTACTTC
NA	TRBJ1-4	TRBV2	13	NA	CASSENTNEKLFF	TGTGCCAGCAGTGAAAACACAAATGAAAAACTGTTTTTT
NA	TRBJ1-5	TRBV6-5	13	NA	CASSRTDNQPQHF	TGTGCCAGCAGCAGGACAGACAATCAGCCCCAGCATTTT
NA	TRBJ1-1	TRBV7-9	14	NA	CASSLERANTEAFF	TGTGCCAGCAGCTTAGAGCGAGCGAACACTGAAGCTTTCTTT
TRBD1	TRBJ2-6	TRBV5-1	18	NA	CASSGTGDLFSGANVLTF	TGCGCCAGCAGTGGGACAGGGGATTTATTTTCTGGGGCCAACGTCCTGACTTTC
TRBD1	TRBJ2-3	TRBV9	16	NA	CASSPQTGAILDTQYF	TGTGCCAGCAGCCCCCAGACAGGGGCCATTCTAGATACGCAGTATTTT
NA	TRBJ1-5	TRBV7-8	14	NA	CASTGGGSNQPQHF	TGTGCCAGTACGGGGGGGGGAAGCAATCAGCCCCAGCATTTT
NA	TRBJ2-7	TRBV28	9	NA	CATGGEQYF	TGTGCCACCGGCGGGGAGCAGTACTTC
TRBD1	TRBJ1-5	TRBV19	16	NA	CASSPRTGRGGQPQHF	TGTGCCAGTAGTCCACGGACAGGGAGGGGTGGTCAGCCCCAGCATTTT
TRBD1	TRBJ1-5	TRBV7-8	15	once	CASSSGQGYNQPQHF	TGTGCCAGCAGCTCGGGACAGGGTTACAATCAGCCCCAGCATTTT
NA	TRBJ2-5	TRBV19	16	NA	CASSIRHGLYQETQYF	TGTGCCAGTAGTATTCGTCACGGACTGTACCAAGAGACCCAGTACTTC
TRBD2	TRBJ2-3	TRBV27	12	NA	CASSSTSGGTYF	TGTGCCAGCAGTTCGACTAGCGGGGGTACCTATTTT
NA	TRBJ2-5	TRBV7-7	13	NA	CASSAVARETQYF	TGTGCTAGCAGCGCGGTGGCAAGAGAGACCCAGTACTTC
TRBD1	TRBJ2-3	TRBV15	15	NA	CATSRDTGGADTQYF	TGTGCCACCAGCAGAGATACAGGGGGCGCGGATACGCAGTATTTT
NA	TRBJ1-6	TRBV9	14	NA	CASSREDINSPLHF	TGTGCCAGCTCACGAGAGGACATTAATTCACCCCTCCACTTT
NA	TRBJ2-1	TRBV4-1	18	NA	CASSQVWVKSASYNEQFF	TGCGCCAGCAGCCAAGTCTGGGTAAAAAGCGCCTCCTACAATGAGCAGTTCTTC
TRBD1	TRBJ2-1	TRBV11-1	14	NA	CASSTDRVYNEQFF	TGTGCCAGCAGCACGGACAGGGTTTACAATGAGCAGTTCTTC
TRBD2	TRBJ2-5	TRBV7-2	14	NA	CASSVKRGVETQYF	TGTGCCAGCAGCGTAAAGCGGGGGGTAGAGACCCAGTACTTC
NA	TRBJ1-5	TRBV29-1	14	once	CSVVVGAGNQPQHF	TGCAGCGTTGTAGTGGGGGCGGGCAATCAGCCCCAGCATTTT
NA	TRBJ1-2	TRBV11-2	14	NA	CASRKVGRERSYTF	TGTGCCAGCAGGAAAGTGGGGAGGGAAAGGAGCTACACCTTC
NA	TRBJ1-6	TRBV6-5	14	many	CASSYGPQGSPLHF	TGTGCCAGCAGTTACGGGCCCCAGGGTTCACCCCTCCACTTT
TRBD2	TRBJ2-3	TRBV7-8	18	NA	CASSLALAGAGNTDTQYF	TGTGCCAGCAGCTTAGCACTAGCGGGGGCCGGAAACACAGATACGCAGTATTTT
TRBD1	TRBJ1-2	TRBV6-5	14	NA	CASSRQGSNYGYTF	TGTGCCAGCAGTAGACAGGGATCTAACTATGGCTACACCTTC
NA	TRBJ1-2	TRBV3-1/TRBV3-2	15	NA	CASSQGGQITYGYTF	TGTGCCAGCAGCCAAGGAGGGCAGATCACCTATGGCTACACCTTC
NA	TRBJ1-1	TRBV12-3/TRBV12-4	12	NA	CASRPGNTEAFF	TGTGCCAGCAGACCAGGGAACACTGAAGCTTTCTTT
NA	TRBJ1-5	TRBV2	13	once	CASSDRGNQPQHF	TGTGCCAGCAGTGACAGGGGAAATCAGCCCCAGCATTTT
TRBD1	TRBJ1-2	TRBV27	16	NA	CASSLRPMTGTYGYTF	TGTGCCAGCAGTCTCCGACCCATGACAGGGACCTATGGCTACACCTTC
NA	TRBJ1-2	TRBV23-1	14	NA	CASSTIGQGHGYTF	TGCGCCAGCAGTACCATCGGGCAGGGCCATGGCTACACCTTC
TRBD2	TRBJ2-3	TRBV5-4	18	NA	CASSPHRGRGGATDTQYF	TGTGCCAGCAGCCCGCACCGGGGGCGCGGGGGGGCAACAGATACGCAGTATTTT
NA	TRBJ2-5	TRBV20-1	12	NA	CSASMGAETQYF	TGCAGTGCTAGTATGGGGGCAGAGACCCAGTACTTC
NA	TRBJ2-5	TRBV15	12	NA	CATSRDRLTQYF	TGTGCCACCAGCAGAGATCGACTGACCCAGTACTTC
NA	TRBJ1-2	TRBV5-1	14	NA	CASSYLSDNYGYTF	TGCGCCAGCAGCTACCTCAGCGACAACTATGGCTACACCTTC
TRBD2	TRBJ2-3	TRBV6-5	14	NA	CASRFSGGTDTQYF	TGTGCCAGCAGATTTAGCGGGGGCACAGATACGCAGTATTTT
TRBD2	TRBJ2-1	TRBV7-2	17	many	CASSFLPSGGRNNEQFF	TGTGCCAGCAGCTTTCTCCCTAGCGGGGGGAGAAACAATGAGCAGTTCTTC
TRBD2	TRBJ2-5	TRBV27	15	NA	CASKAASGVQETQYF	TGTGCCAGCAAGGCGGCTAGCGGGGTACAAGAGACCCAGTACTTC
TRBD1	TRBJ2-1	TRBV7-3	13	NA	CASSRDRGGEQFF	TGTGCCAGCAGCCGCGACAGGGGGGGTGAGCAGTTCTTC
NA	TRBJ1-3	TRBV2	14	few	CASRQDTSGNTIYF	TGTGCCAGCAGACAGGACACCTCTGGAAACACCATATATTTT
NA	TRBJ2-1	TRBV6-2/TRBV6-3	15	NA	CASSYDRPSYNEQFF	TGTGCCAGCAGTTACGACAGACCATCCTACAATGAGCAGTTCTTC